This T cell receptor (beta chain) emerged from a study of T cell changes during pregnancy in multiple sclerosis. The table came from immunoSEQ multiplex PCR; TCRdb's copy has only in-frame clones and leaves some out. This table has 35,000 to 45,000 clones, around nine tenths appearing once. The V gene's germline CDR1 is GTSNPN and CDR2 SVGIG (reference sequence). V trimming: 5 bases; J trimming: 6 bases; junction bases outside the gene matches: 5. The CDR3 sequence is 14 residues long. The clonotype was recovered from a female donor with multiple sclerosis, enrolled in a pregnancy study. The sample in question was peripheral blood, obtained before pregnancy. The chain recombines TRBV30 with TRBJ1-6; the match to TRBD1 covers 9 bases. The CDR3 reads CAWLQDRGNSPLHF. The DNA for the CDR3 is TGTGCCTGGCTTCAGGACAGGGGTAATTCACCCCTCCACTTT. Looking up the rest from reference TRBV30 and TRBJ1-6 gives the full variable domain: SQTIHQWPATLVQPVGSPLSLECTVEGTSNPNLYWYRQAAGRGLQLLFYSVGIGQISSEVPQNLSASRPQDRQFILSSKKLLLSDSGFYLCAWLQDRGNSPLHFGNGTRLTVT.